This T cell receptor beta chain was obtained from a study of beta chain features in type 1 diabetes. This CDR3 region has 13 residues. The germline V and J ends were trimmed by 1 base and 5 bases, with 5 bases remaining between them. Germline V CDR1 and CDR2: SGHTA, FQGNSA. Expressed TCRB transcripts were sequenced because the isolated RNA had all been reverse transcribed beforehand. For naive, central memory and regulatory T cell samples, reads averaged roughly 3.7 million. Clones were read by immunoSEQ multiplex PCR, and TCRdb kept only the in-frame ones, dropping some. The data contain 900,000 or so clones, roughly 16% of them singletons.

This TCR was recovered from a woman between 18 and 30 years old in good health. The sequencing input was naive CD4+ T cells from blood. This chain joins TRBV7-2 and TRBJ2-2, with unresolved D. CDR3 bases: TGTGCCAGCAGCTTAGTCCAGACCGGGGAGCTGTTTTTT. It codes for CASSLVQTGELFF.